This T cell receptor (beta chain) was recovered during a study of CD8 T cell repertoires and HIV-1 epitope variants. Study-wide background: T cells were stimulated with Twenty-five Gag and Nef peptides separately. Cultures ran less than 12 days, with IL-2, IL-7 and IL-15 added on days 3 and 7. Tested: three Gag epitope families, Nef HW9 and YT9.

Study-level findings and limits: The assay identified only TCR beta chains of antigen-proliferating T cells.

Sequencing used immunoSEQ multiplex PCR; TCRdb keeps in-frame clones, though not all of them. The table lists 80,000 to 95,000 clones, roughly four fifths of them singletons. Turning to this clone: Its target is not known.

This CDR3 is built from 18 residues. Trimming shortened V by 0 bases and J by 4 bases, and 22 bases separated the two germline ends. CDR1 and CDR2 (germline): SGHRS, YFSETQ. The chain combines TRBV5-1 with TRBJ2-5; perhaps TRBD2 as D (5 bases). The sequenced sample consisted of uncultured baseline CD8+ T cells from peripheral blood mononuclear cells (PBMCs). This receptor was taken from a male donor with HIV. CDR3 DNA: TGCGCCAGCAGCTTGGCTGGCCCAGCGGTCTATGCAACAGAGACCCAGTACTTC. Amino acid sequence: CASSLAGPAVYATETQYF.